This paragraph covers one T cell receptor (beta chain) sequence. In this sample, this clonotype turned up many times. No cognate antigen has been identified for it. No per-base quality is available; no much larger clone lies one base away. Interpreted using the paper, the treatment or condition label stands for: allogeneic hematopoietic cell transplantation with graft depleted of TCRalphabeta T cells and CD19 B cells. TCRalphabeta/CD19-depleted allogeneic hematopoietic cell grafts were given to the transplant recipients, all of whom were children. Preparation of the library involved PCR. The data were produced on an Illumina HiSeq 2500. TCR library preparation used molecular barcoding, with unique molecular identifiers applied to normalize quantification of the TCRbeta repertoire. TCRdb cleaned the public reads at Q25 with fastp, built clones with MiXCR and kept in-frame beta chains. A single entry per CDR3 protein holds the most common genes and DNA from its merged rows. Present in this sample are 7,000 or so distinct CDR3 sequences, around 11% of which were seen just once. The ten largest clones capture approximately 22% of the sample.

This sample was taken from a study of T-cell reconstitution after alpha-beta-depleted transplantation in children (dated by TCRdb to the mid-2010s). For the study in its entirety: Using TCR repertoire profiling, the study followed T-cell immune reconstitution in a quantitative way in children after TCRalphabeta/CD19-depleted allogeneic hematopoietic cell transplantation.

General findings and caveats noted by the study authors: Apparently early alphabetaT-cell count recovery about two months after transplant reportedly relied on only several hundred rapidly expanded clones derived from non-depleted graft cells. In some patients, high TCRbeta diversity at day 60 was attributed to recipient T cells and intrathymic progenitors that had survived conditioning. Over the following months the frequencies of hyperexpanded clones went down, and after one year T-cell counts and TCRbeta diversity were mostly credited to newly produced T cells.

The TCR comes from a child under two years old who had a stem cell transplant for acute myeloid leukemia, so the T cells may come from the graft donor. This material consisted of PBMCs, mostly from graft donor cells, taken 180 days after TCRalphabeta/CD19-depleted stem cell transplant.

This receptor has the CDR3 CASSLSLGLNEQFF. The sequenced DNA: TGTGCCAGCAGCTTATCATTGGGGTTGAATGAGCAGTTCTTC. The receptor chain draws on TRBV7-9 and TRBJ2-1; a confident D gene designation cannot be given. CDR3 length: 14 amino acids, cysteine to phenylalanine. Only the CDR3 region is kept as DNA, spanning 42 bases read in frame from base 1. In the germline V gene (reference sequence), CDR1 corresponds to SEHNR and CDR2 to FQNEAQ. V was cut back by 2 bases and J by 7 bases, leaving a gap of 12 bases between them.